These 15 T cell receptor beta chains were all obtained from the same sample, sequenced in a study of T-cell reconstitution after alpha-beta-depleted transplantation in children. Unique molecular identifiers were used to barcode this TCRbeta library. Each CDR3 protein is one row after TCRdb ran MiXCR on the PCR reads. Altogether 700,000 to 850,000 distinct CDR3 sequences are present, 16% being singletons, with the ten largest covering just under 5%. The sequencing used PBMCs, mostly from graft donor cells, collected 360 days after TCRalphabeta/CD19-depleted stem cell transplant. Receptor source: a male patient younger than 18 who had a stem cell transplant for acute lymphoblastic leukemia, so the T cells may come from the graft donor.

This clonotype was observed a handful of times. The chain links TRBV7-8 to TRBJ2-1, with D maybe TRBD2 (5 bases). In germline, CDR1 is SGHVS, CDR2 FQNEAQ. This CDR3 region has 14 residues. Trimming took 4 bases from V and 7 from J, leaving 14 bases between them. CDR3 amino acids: CASSSMKGGNEQFF. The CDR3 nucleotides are TGTGCCAGCAGCTCCATGAAAGGCGGGAATGAGCAGTTCTTC.

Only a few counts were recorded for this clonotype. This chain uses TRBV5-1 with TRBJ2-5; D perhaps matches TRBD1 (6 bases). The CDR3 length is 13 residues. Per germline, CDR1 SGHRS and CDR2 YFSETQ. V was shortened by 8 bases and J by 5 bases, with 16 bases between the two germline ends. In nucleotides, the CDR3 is TGCGCCAGTCAAACAGGGTCCTGGGAGACCCAGTACTTC. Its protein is CASQTGSWETQYF.

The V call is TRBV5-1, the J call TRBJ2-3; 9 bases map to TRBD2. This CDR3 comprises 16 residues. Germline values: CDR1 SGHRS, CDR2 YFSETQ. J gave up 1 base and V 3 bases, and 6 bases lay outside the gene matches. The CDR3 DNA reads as TGCGCCAGCAGCTGGGGACTAGCTTTTCGCACAGATACGCAGTATTTT. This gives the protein CASSWGLAFRTDTQYF.

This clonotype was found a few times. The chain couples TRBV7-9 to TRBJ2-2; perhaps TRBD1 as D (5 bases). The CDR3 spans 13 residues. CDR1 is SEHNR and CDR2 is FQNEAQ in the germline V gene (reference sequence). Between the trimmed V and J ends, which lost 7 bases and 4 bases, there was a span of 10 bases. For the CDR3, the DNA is TGTGCCAGCACTTGGGGCAGCACCGGGGAGCTGTTTTTT. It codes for CASTWGSTGELFF.

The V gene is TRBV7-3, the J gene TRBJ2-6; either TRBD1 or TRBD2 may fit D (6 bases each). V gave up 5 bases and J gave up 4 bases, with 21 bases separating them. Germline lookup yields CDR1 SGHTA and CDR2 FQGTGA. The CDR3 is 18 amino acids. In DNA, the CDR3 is TGTGCCAGCAGCGACCATCCCTGGGGGGCAGGCGGGGCCAACGTCCTGACTTTC. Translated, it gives CASSDHPWGAGGANVLTF. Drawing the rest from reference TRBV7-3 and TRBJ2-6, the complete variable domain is GAGVSQTPSNKVTEKGKYVELRCDPISGHTALYWYRQSLGQGPEFLIYFQGTGAADDSGLPNDRFFAVRPEGSVSTLKIQRTERGDSAVYLCASSDHPWGAGGANVLTFGAGSRLTVL.

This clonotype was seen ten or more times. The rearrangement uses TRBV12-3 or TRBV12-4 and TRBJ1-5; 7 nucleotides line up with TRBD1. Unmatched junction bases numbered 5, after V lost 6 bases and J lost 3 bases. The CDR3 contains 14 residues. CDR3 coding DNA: TGTGCCAGCAGCAGGGGACAGTACAATCAGCCCCAGCATTTT. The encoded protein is CASSRGQYNQPQHF.

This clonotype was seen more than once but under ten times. The CDR3 here is CASRPSTSGNNEQFF. As DNA, the CDR3 is TGCGCCAGCCGCCCGTCGACTAGCGGGAACAATGAGCAGTTCTTC. The genes are TRBV5-1 and TRBJ2-1, with 11 bases aligning to TRBD2. V was clipped by 7 bases and J by 5 bases; unmatched bases: 8. Looked up from germline, CDR1 is SGHRS and CDR2 is YFSETQ. The CDR3 length is 15 residues.

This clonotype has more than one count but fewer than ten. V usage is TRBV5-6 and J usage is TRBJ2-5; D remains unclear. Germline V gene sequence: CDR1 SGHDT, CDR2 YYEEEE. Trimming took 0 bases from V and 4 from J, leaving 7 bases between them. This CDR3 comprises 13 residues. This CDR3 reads CASSLGKVETQYF. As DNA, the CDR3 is TGTGCCAGCAGCTTGGGGAAAGTAGAGACCCAGTACTTC. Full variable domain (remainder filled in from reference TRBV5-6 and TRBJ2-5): DAGVTQSPTHLIKTRGQQVTLRCSPKSGHDTVSWYQQALGQGPQFIFQYYEEEERQRGNFPDRFSGHQFPNYSSELNVNALLLGDSALYLCASSLGKVETQYFGPGTRLLVL.

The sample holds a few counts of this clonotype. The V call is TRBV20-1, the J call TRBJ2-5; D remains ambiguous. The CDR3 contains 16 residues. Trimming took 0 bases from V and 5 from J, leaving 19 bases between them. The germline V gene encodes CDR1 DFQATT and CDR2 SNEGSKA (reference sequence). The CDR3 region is CSARDGRAPLGETQYF. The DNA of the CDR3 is TGCAGTGCTAGAGATGGAAGGGCCCCTCTGGGGGAGACCCAGTACTTC.

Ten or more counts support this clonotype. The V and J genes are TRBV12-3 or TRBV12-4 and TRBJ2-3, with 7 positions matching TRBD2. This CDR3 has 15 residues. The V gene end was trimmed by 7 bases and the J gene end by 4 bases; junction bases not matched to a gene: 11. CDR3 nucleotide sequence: TGTGCCAGCACCCTGCGGGGGTGGCAGGCAGATACGCAGTATTTT. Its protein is CASTLRGWQADTQYF.

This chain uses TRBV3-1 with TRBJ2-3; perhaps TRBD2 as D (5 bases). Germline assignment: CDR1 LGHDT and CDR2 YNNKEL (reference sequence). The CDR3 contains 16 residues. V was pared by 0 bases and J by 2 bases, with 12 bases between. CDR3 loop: CASSQDMGAATDTQYF. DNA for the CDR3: TGTGCCAGCAGCCAAGATATGGGAGCGGCCACAGATACGCAGTATTTT.

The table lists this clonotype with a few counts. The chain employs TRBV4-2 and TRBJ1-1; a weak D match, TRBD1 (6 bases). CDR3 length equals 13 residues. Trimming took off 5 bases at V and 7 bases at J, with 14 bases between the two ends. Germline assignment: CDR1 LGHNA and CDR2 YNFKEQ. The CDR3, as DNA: TGTGCCAGCAGCTTACAGGGTTTTGGTGAAGCTTTCTTT. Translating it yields CASSLQGFGEAFF.

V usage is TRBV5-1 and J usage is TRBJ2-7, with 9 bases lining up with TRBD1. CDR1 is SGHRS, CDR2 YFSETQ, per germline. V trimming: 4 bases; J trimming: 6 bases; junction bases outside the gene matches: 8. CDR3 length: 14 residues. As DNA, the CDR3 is TGCGCCAGCAGCCGACCGGGACAGGGTCCCGAGCAGTACTTC. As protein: CASSRPGQGPEQYF.

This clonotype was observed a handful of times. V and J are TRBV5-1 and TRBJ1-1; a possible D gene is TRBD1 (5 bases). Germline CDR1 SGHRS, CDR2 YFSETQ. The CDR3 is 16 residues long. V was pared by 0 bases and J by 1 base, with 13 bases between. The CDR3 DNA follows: TGCGCCAGCAGCTTGGATCCGGGGCCCCCGAACACTGAAGCTTTCTTT. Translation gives CASSLDPGPPNTEAFF.

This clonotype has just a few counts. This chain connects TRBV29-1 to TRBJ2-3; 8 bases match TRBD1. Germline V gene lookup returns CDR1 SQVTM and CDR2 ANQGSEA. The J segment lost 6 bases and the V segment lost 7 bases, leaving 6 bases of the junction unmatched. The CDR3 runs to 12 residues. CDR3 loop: CSERTGWDTQYF. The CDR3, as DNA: TGCAGCGAGCGGACAGGGTGGGATACGCAGTATTTT.